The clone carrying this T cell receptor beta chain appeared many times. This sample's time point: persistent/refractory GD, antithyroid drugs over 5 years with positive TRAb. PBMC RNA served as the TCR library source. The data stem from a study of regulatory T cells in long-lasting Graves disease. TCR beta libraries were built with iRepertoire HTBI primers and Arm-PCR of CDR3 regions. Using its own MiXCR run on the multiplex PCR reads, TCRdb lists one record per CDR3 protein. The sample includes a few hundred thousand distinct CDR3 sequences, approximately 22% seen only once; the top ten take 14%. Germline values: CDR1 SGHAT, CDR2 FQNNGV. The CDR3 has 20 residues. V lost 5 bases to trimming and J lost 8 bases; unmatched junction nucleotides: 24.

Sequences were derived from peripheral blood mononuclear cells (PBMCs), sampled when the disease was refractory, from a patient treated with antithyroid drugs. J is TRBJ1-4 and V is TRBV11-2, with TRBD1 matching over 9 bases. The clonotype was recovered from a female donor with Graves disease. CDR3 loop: CASSQTTTGTGQGRREKLFF. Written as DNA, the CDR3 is TGTGCCAGCAGCCAGACGACTACCGGGACAGGGCAAGGTCGAAGGGAAAAACTGTTTTTT.